The source of this T cell receptor (beta chain) is a study of blood T cell repertoires in COVID-19. Study as a whole: Specimens from acute and convalescent COVID-19 originated in the United States, Italy and Spain. T cells, B-cell-depleted T cells, or PBMCs provided the cDNA or gDNA that served as material.

As processed by the authors: Reference gene primer amplification gave estimated nucleated cell counts. Repertoires were generated with immunoSEQ multiplex PCR, while TCRdb's copy carries only in-frame clones and drops some. V, J and clone size are taken as reported in that table, and D and trimming were inferred from the DNA itself. Of under 100,000 clones listed, over 80% were seen once; the top ten hold about 2%. This CDR3 contains 17 residues. V trimming: 0 bases; J trimming: 5 bases; junction bases outside the gene matches: 7. Germline CDR1 reads SEHNR; CDR2 reads FQNEAQ (reference sequence). The sequencing input was peripheral blood. The source is a woman aged 70 to 79 with acute or convalescent COVID-19. The V and J genes are TRBV7-9 and TRBJ1-6; 7 nucleotides match TRBD1. The CDR3 nucleotides read TGTGCCAGCAGCTTAGCCCTAGGGGGCTTCGATAATTCACCCCTCCACTTT. Residues: CASSLALGGFDNSPLHF. The full variable domain, with the rest looked up from reference TRBV7-9 and TRBJ1-6, is DTGVSQNPRHKITKRGQNVTFRCDPISEHNRLYWYRQTLGQGPEFLTYFQNEAQLEKSRLLSDRFSAERPKGSFSTLEIQRTEQGDSAMYLCASSLALGGFDNSPLHFGNGTRLTVT.